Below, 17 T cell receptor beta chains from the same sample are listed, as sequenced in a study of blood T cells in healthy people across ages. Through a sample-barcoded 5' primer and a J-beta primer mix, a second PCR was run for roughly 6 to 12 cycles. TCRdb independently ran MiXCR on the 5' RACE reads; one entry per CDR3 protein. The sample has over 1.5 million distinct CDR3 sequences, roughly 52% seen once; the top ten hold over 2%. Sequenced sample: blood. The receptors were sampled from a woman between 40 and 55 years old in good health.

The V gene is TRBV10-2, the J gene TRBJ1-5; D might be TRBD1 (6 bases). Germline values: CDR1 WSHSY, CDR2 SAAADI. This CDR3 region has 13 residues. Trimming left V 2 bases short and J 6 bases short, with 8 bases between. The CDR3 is CASSEGGPQPQHF. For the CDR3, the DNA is TGCGCCAGCAGTGAGGGGGGGCCTCAGCCCCAGCATTTT.

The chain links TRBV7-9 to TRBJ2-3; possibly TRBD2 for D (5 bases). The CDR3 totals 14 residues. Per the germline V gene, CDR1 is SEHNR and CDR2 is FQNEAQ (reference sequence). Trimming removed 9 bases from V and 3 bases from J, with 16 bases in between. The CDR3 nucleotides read TGTGCCAGTGCGAACTACCGGGGTACAGATACGCAGTATTTT. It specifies CASANYRGTDTQYF. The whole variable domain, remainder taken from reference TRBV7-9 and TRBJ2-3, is DTGVSQNPRHKITKRGQNVTFRCDPISEHNRLYWYRQTLGQGPEFLTYFQNEAQLEKSRLLSDRFSAERPKGSFSTLEIQRTEQGDSAMYLCASANYRGTDTQYFGPGTRLTVL.

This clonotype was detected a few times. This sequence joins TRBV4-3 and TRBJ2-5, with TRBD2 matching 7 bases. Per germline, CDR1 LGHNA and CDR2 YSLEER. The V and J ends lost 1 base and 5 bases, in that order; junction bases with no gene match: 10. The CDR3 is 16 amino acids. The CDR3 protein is CASSQGGLPVGETQYF. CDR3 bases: TGCGCCAGCAGCCAAGGGGGACTACCGGTCGGTGAGACCCAGTACTTC.

CDR3 protein: CASSSGLGRDYGYTF. For the CDR3, the DNA is TGTGCCAGCAGTTCGGGTCTGGGCCGGGACTATGGCTACACCTTC. This sequence joins TRBV2 and TRBJ1-2; D unresolved. V gave up 5 bases and J gave up 3 bases, with 16 bases separating them. Germline V gives CDR1 SNHLY, CDR2 FYNNEI. This CDR3 contains 15 residues.

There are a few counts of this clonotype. The CDR3 DNA reads as TGTGCCAGCAGACGGACTAGCGGGGAGGAGACCCAGTACTTC. Translated, it gives CASRRTSGEETQYF. V and J are TRBV7-3 and TRBJ2-5; 12 bases agree with TRBD2. CDR3 length: 14 amino acids. Per the germline V gene, CDR1 is SGHTA and CDR2 is FQGTGA. Unmatched junction bases numbered 4, after V lost 6 bases and J lost 5 bases.

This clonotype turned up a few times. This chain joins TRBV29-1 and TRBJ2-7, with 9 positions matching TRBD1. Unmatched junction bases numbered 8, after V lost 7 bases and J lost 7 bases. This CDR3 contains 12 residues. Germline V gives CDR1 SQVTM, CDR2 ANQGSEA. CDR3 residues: CSAGTGMEEQYF. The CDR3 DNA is TGCAGCGCAGGGACAGGGATGGAGGAGCAGTACTTC.

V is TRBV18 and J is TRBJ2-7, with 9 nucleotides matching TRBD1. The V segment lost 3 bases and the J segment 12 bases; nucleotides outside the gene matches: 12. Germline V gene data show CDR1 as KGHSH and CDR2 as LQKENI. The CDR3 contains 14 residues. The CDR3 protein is CASSPWTGEETPYF. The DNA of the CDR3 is TGTGCCAGCTCACCTTGGACAGGGGAGGAGACCCCGTACTTC.

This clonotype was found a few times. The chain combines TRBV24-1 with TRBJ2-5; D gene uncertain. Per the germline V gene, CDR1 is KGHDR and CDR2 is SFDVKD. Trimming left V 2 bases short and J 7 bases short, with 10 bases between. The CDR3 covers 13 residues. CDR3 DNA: TGTGCCACCAGTGATTCAAACGTGGTGACCCAGTACTTC. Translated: CATSDSNVVTQYF.

CDR3 sequence (DNA): TGTGCCAGCAGCCAATGGGGCGGGGGGTATGGCTACACCTTC. Translating gives CASSQWGGGYGYTF. The genes are TRBV4-2 and TRBJ1-2; the D gene is possibly TRBD1 (5 bases). Trimming pared 2 bases from V and 5 bases from J, leaving 12 bases between. This CDR3 is built from 14 residues. The germline V gene has CDR1 LGHNA and CDR2 YNFKEQ.

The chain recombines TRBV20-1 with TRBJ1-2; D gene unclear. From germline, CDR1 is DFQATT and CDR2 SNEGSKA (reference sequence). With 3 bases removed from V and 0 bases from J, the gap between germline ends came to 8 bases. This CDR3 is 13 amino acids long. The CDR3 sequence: CSASARSNYGYTF. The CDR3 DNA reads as TGCAGTGCTAGCGCCCGGTCTAACTATGGCTACACCTTC.

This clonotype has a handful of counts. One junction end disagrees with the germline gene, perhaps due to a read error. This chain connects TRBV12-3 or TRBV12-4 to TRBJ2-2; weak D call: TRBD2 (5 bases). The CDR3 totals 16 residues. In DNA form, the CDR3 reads TGTGCCAGCAGTTTACCAAGAAGGCTCGACACCGGGGAGTTGTTTTTT. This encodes CASSLPRRLDTGELFF.

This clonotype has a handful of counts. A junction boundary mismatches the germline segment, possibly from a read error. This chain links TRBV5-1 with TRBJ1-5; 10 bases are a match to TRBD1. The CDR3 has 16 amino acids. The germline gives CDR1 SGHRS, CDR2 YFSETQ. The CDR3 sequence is CASSTGQGISDQPQHF. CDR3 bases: TGCGCCAGCAGCACGGGACAGGGGATTAGCGATCAGCCCCAGCATTTT.

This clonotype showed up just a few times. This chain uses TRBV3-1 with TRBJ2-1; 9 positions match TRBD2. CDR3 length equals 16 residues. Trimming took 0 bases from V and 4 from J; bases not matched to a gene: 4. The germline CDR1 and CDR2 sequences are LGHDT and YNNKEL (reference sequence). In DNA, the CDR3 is TGTGCCAGCAGCCAAGACCTAGCGGGGAGGTACAATGAGCAGTTCTTC. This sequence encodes CASSQDLAGRYNEQFF.

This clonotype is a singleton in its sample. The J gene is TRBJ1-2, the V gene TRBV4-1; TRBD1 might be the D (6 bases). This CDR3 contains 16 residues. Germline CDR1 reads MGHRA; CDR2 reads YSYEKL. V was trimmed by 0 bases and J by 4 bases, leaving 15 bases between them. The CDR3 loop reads CASSQDRGGILYGYTF. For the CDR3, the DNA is TGCGCCAGCAGCCAAGATAGGGGGGGCATCCTCTATGGCTACACCTTC.

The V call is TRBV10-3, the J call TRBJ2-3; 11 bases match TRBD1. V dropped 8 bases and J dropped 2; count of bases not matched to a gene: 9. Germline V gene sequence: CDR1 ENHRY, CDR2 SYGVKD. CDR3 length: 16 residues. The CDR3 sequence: CAISHRTGGHTDTQYF. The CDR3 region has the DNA TGTGCCATCTCACATAGGACAGGGGGCCACACAGATACGCAGTATTTT.

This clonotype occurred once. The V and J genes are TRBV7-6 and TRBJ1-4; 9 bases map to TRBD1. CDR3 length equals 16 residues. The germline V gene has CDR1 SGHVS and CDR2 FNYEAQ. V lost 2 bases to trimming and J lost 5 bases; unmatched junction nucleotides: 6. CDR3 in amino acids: CASSLMTGGDNEKLFF. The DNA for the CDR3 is TGTGCCAGCAGCTTAATGACAGGGGGAGACAATGAAAAACTGTTTTTT.

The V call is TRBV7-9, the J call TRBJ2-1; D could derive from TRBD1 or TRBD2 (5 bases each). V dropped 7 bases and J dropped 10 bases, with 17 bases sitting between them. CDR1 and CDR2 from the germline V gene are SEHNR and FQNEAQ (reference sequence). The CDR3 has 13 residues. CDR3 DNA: TGTGCCAGCAACCCCCCGGGGCGGCCGGAGCAGTTCTTC. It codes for CASNPPGRPEQFF.